This is a list of T cell receptor beta chains from one sample in a study of regulatory T cells in long-lasting Graves disease. TCRdb reanalysed the multiplex PCR reads using MiXCR and keeps one entry per CDR3 protein. The table lists over 350,000 distinct CDR3 sequences, over 12% of them singletons. These data were also reused for a study on T cells in Graves' hyperthyroidism and ophthalmopathy.

This specimen was peripheral blood mononuclear cells (PBMCs), taken at new diagnosis, from a patient treated with antithyroid drugs. Receptor source: a woman aged 40 to 50 with Graves disease. The CDR3 runs from the conserved cysteine through the conserved F or W. D genes are given only for firm matches. A row's size may be missing; if present it is once, few, many or a size class.

j_gene: TRBJ1-2; d_gene: TRBD1; abundance: few; v_gene: TRBV5-1; len: 16; CDR3nt: TGCGCCAGCAGCTTGCTTGGGACAGGGGATTCCTATGGCTACACCTTC; CDR3aa: CASSLLGTGDSYGYTF
j_gene: TRBJ2-2; d_gene: NA; abundance: NA; v_gene: TRBV4-3; len: 14; CDR3nt: TGCGCCAGCAGCCAAGATCGGCTCTCCGGGGAGCTGTTTTTT; CDR3aa: CASSQDRLSGELFF
j_gene: TRBJ1-5; d_gene: TRBD1; abundance: NA; v_gene: TRBV28; len: 19; CDR3nt: TGTGCCAGCAGTTTGGCCCGCGCCGACAGGGTGGGGGGCAATCAGCCCCAGCATTTT; CDR3aa: CASSLARADRVGGNQPQHF
j_gene: TRBJ1-2; d_gene: NA; abundance: many; v_gene: TRBV28; len: 15; CDR3nt: TGTGCCAGCAGTTTCCCGCACAGGATTTCCCAAGGCTACACCTTC; CDR3aa: CASSFPHRISQGYTF
j_gene: TRBJ1-4; d_gene: TRBD1; abundance: once; v_gene: TRBV7-9; len: 15; CDR3nt: TGTGCCAGCAGCACGGACAGGGAGGCGCATGAAAAACTGTTTTTT; CDR3aa: CASSTDREAHEKLFF
j_gene: TRBJ2-5; d_gene: TRBD2; abundance: many; v_gene: TRBV19; len: 14; CDR3nt: TGTGCCAGTAGTTCCGGGACTAGCGGGCCCATACAATACTTC; CDR3aa: CASSSGTSGPIQYF
j_gene: TRBJ2-1; d_gene: NA; abundance: many; v_gene: TRBV11-2; len: 13; CDR3nt: TGTGCCAGCAGCGACGAGTCCCGTCCTGAGCAGTTCTTC; CDR3aa: CASSDESRPEQFF
j_gene: TRBJ2-1; d_gene: TRBD2; abundance: many; v_gene: TRBV12-3/TRBV12-4; len: 14; CDR3nt: TGTGCCAGCGCCGTCGGCGGGGGGTACAATGAGCAGTTCTTC; CDR3aa: CASAVGGGYNEQFF
j_gene: TRBJ1-2; d_gene: TRBD1; abundance: NA; v_gene: TRBV7-9; len: 16; CDR3nt: TGTGCCAGCAGCGCCAGACCAGGACAGGGGGCCCATGGCTACACCTTC; CDR3aa: CASSARPGQGAHGYTF
j_gene: TRBJ2-7; d_gene: NA; abundance: many; v_gene: TRBV10-3; len: 11; CDR3nt: TGTGCCATCGGGGGGTTCTACGAGCAGTACTTC; CDR3aa: CAIGGFYEQYF
j_gene: TRBJ2-2; d_gene: TRBD2; abundance: many; v_gene: TRBV28; len: 18; CDR3nt: TGTGCCAGCAGTCTACCCGACCTTAGCGGGAGGAACACCGGGGAGCTGTTTTTT; CDR3aa: CASSLPDLSGRNTGELFF
j_gene: TRBJ2-7; d_gene: TRBD2; abundance: NA; v_gene: TRBV6-5; len: 14; CDR3nt: TGTGCCAGCAGTTACAGGCTAGCGGGTTACGAGCAGTACTTC; CDR3aa: CASSYRLAGYEQYF
j_gene: TRBJ2-5; d_gene: NA; abundance: many; v_gene: TRBV7-9; len: 14; CDR3nt: TGTGCCAGCAGTCCTACGGGCAGGGATAGGGCCCAGTACTTC; CDR3aa: CASSPTGRDRAQYF
j_gene: TRBJ2-2; d_gene: NA; abundance: many; v_gene: TRBV27; len: 15; CDR3nt: TGTGCCAGCAGCCTCCGGGAAGGGAATAGGGGGGAGCTGTTTTTT; CDR3aa: CASSLREGNRGELFF
j_gene: TRBJ2-1; d_gene: TRBD2; abundance: many; v_gene: TRBV20-1; len: 18; CDR3nt: TGCAGTGCTAGAGAGAGCAGAGCTAGCGGGAGAGGGGGCAATGAGCAGTTCTTC; CDR3aa: CSARESRASGRGGNEQFF
j_gene: TRBJ2-7; d_gene: NA; abundance: many; v_gene: TRBV19; len: 14; CDR3nt: TGTGCCAGTAGTATAAGTGGACAGATCTACGAGCAGTACTTC; CDR3aa: CASSISGQIYEQYF
j_gene: TRBJ2-3; d_gene: NA; abundance: many; v_gene: TRBV5-1; len: 14; CDR3nt: TGTGCCAGCAGTGAAGGCACTAGCACAGATACGCAGTATTTT; CDR3aa: CASSEGTSTDTQYF
j_gene: TRBJ1-2; d_gene: NA; abundance: NA; v_gene: TRBV9; len: 14; CDR3nt: TGTGCCAGCAGCGCCTCCTCGGGGGTGAGTGGCTACACCTTC; CDR3aa: CASSASSGVSGYTF
j_gene: TRBJ2-5; d_gene: NA; abundance: NA; v_gene: TRBV29-1; len: 17; CDR3nt: TGCAGCGTTGAAGATCTTACGCGGGACAAGCCCAAAGAGACCCAGTACTTC; CDR3aa: CSVEDLTRDKPKETQYF
j_gene: TRBJ1-4; d_gene: NA; abundance: many; v_gene: TRBV10-3; len: 15; CDR3nt: TGTGCCATCAGTGAGTCCCGGGACGCGGGGGAGAAACTGTTTTTT; CDR3aa: CAISESRDAGEKLFF
j_gene: TRBJ2-7; d_gene: TRBD1; abundance: NA; v_gene: TRBV5-6; len: 15; CDR3nt: TGTGCCAGCACCACGCCGGGACAGGGGGCCTACGAGCAGTACTTC; CDR3aa: CASTTPGQGAYEQYF
j_gene: TRBJ2-3; d_gene: TRBD2; abundance: many; v_gene: TRBV6-1; len: 15; CDR3nt: TGTGCCAGCAGGAGACTAGCGGGAGTTGCAGATACGCAGTATTTT; CDR3aa: CASRRLAGVADTQYF
j_gene: TRBJ1-5; d_gene: NA; abundance: NA; v_gene: TRBV6-2/TRBV6-3; len: 12; CDR3nt: TGTGCCAGCAGTGAAGCAGGACAGCCCCAGCATTTT; CDR3aa: CASSEAGQPQHF
j_gene: TRBJ2-2; d_gene: NA; abundance: many; v_gene: TRBV14; len: 19; CDR3nt: TGTGCCAGCAGCGAAGAGGAGTACACGGGGGCCTCGAACACCGGGGAGCTGTTTTTT; CDR3aa: CASSEEEYTGASNTGELFF
j_gene: TRBJ2-7; d_gene: NA; abundance: NA; v_gene: TRBV20-1; len: 11; CDR3nt: TGCAGTGGAGCGGGCTCCTACGAGCAGTACTTC; CDR3aa: CSGAGSYEQYF
j_gene: TRBJ1-2; d_gene: TRBD1; abundance: NA; v_gene: TRBV14; len: 16; CDR3nt: TGTGCCAGCAGCCACCTAGCGACAGGGGGCGACTATGGCTACACCTTC; CDR3aa: CASSHLATGGDYGYTF
j_gene: TRBJ1-2; d_gene: TRBD1; abundance: few; v_gene: TRBV12-3/TRBV12-4; len: 14; CDR3nt: TGTGCCAGCAGTTTAACAGGGGGCAACTATGGCTACACCTTC; CDR3aa: CASSLTGGNYGYTF
j_gene: TRBJ1-5; d_gene: NA; abundance: few; v_gene: TRBV28; len: 15; CDR3nt: TGTGCCAGCACGGGGGTGCGGGGAAACAATCAGCCCCAGCATTTT; CDR3aa: CASTGVRGNNQPQHF
j_gene: TRBJ2-7; d_gene: TRBD2; abundance: many; v_gene: TRBV19; len: 15; CDR3nt: TGTGCCAGTAGCCCTCCCCTAGCGGGAGTTAGGGAGCAGTACTTC; CDR3aa: CASSPPLAGVREQYF
j_gene: TRBJ2-7; d_gene: NA; abundance: few; v_gene: TRBV5-4; len: 14; CDR3nt: TGTGCCAGCAGCTTGGAAGCATTACCCTACGAGCAGTACTTC; CDR3aa: CASSLEALPYEQYF
j_gene: TRBJ2-3; d_gene: TRBD1; abundance: NA; v_gene: TRBV27; len: 15; CDR3nt: TGTGCCAGCAGTTCCTGGGACAGGGGGGCAGATACGCAGTATTTT; CDR3aa: CASSSWDRGADTQYF
j_gene: TRBJ2-3; d_gene: NA; abundance: few; v_gene: TRBV12-3/TRBV12-4; len: 14; CDR3nt: TGTGCCAGCAGTTTGATGTCGGGCACAGATACGCAGTATTTT; CDR3aa: CASSLMSGTDTQYF
j_gene: TRBJ1-2; d_gene: TRBD1; abundance: few; v_gene: TRBV30; len: 13; CDR3nt: TGTGCCTGGTCCCTAGACAGGGTCGGTGGCTACACCTTC; CDR3aa: CAWSLDRVGGYTF
j_gene: TRBJ2-1; d_gene: TRBD2; abundance: many; v_gene: TRBV7-9; len: 16; CDR3nt: TGTGCCAGCAGCCAGCCACTAGCGGGAGAGATCCATGAGCAGTTCTTC; CDR3aa: CASSQPLAGEIHEQFF
j_gene: TRBJ2-7; d_gene: TRBD2; abundance: many; v_gene: TRBV7-8; len: 16; CDR3nt: TGTGCCAGCAGGAAGGGGGCTAGCGGGAGCTCCTACGAGCAGTACTTC; CDR3aa: CASRKGASGSSYEQYF
j_gene: TRBJ2-1; d_gene: NA; abundance: many; v_gene: TRBV6-2/TRBV6-3; len: 14; CDR3nt: TGTGCCAGCAGTTACTTGGACTCGTACAATGAGCAGTTCTTC; CDR3aa: CASSYLDSYNEQFF
j_gene: TRBJ2-7; d_gene: NA; abundance: NA; v_gene: TRBV15; len: 15; CDR3nt: TGTGCCACCAGCGTCGACCGGGACATCACCCGAGGGCAGTACTTC; CDR3aa: CATSVDRDITRGQYF
j_gene: TRBJ2-3; d_gene: NA; abundance: many; v_gene: TRBV4-3; len: 13; CDR3nt: TGCGCCAGCAGCCAAGACGGGGCAGATACGCAGTATTTT; CDR3aa: CASSQDGADTQYF
j_gene: TRBJ2-5; d_gene: TRBD2; abundance: many; v_gene: TRBV4-3; len: 15; CDR3nt: TGCGCCAGCAGCCAAGATCGCGGGAGCGGGGAGACCCAGTACTTC; CDR3aa: CASSQDRGSGETQYF
j_gene: TRBJ2-1; d_gene: NA; abundance: few; v_gene: TRBV19; len: 17; CDR3nt: TGTGCCAGTAGTACCCCTTTAGGGGCGAAGTTGAACAATGAGCAGTTCTTC; CDR3aa: CASSTPLGAKLNNEQFF
j_gene: TRBJ1-6; d_gene: NA; abundance: many; v_gene: TRBV9; len: 15; CDR3nt: TGTGCCAGCAGCGGAGATGACAGAGTTAATTCACCCCTCCACTTT; CDR3aa: CASSGDDRVNSPLHF
j_gene: TRBJ2-3; d_gene: NA; abundance: few; v_gene: TRBV7-3; len: 14; CDR3nt: TGTGCCAGCAGCAAGACGGGGTCGGCAGATACGCAGTATTTT; CDR3aa: CASSKTGSADTQYF
j_gene: TRBJ1-5; d_gene: NA; abundance: NA; v_gene: TRBV19; len: 16; CDR3nt: TGTGCCAGTAGTATAGGAGGCAGGCGGAGATCGCAGCCCCAGCATTTT; CDR3aa: CASSIGGRRRSQPQHF
j_gene: TRBJ1-1; d_gene: TRBD1; abundance: NA; v_gene: TRBV11-2; len: 15; CDR3nt: TGTGCCAGCAGCTCGGGACAGGCCATGAACACTGAAGCTTTCTTT; CDR3aa: CASSSGQAMNTEAFF
j_gene: TRBJ2-1; d_gene: TRBD2; abundance: many; v_gene: TRBV18; len: 16; CDR3nt: TGTGCCAGCTCACCACCCACTAGCGGGAGGGCCCGGTCTGAGTTCTTC; CDR3aa: CASSPPTSGRARSEFF
j_gene: TRBJ2-7; d_gene: NA; abundance: many; v_gene: TRBV18; len: 17; CDR3nt: TGTGCCAGCTCAGACCAATCCCCAGGGACTTTATACCACGAGCAGTACTTC; CDR3aa: CASSDQSPGTLYHEQYF
j_gene: TRBJ2-3; d_gene: NA; abundance: many; v_gene: TRBV7-2; len: 13; CDR3nt: TGTGCCAGCAGCGCCCAGCGGGCGGATACGCAGTATTTT; CDR3aa: CASSAQRADTQYF
j_gene: TRBJ1-5; d_gene: TRBD1; abundance: many; v_gene: TRBV5-1; len: 15; CDR3nt: TGCGCCAGCAGCTTGGATTACAGGGGCGATCAGCCCCAGCATTTT; CDR3aa: CASSLDYRGDQPQHF
j_gene: TRBJ2-7; d_gene: TRBD1; abundance: NA; v_gene: TRBV5-1; len: 18; CDR3nt: TGCGCCAGCAGCTTGGACAGGGGTAGTAGTATTCCTCTCTACGAGCAGTACTTC; CDR3aa: CASSLDRGSSIPLYEQYF
j_gene: TRBJ2-1; d_gene: TRBD1; abundance: NA; v_gene: TRBV28; len: 16; CDR3nt: TGTGCCAGCAGTTTGGACTCGACAGGGAGAAACAATGAGCAGTTCTTC; CDR3aa: CASSLDSTGRNNEQFF
j_gene: TRBJ1-1; d_gene: NA; abundance: NA; v_gene: TRBV28; len: 13; CDR3nt: TGTGCCGTGGGGGGGCGAACGAACACTGAAGCTTTCTTT; CDR3aa: CAVGGRTNTEAFF
j_gene: TRBJ1-3; d_gene: NA; abundance: many; v_gene: TRBV12-3/TRBV12-4; len: 16; CDR3nt: TGTGCCATCACGCGACCCTACAGGGCGTCTGGAAACACCATATATTTT; CDR3aa: CAITRPYRASGNTIYF
j_gene: TRBJ2-7; d_gene: TRBD2; abundance: NA; v_gene: TRBV12-3/TRBV12-4; len: 11; CDR3nt: TGTGCCAGCAGTTCAAGACTAGCGGCCGCCTTC; CDR3aa: CASSSRLAAAF